The 3 T cell receptor beta chains below were found in one sample sequenced in a study of immune heterogeneity within non-small cell lung tumors. Multiplex PCR relied on 32 V and 13 J primers to amplify TCR beta CDR3. MiXCR was run by TCRdb on the multiplex PCR reads, yielding one entry per CDR3 protein. The profile covers tens of thousands of distinct CDR3 sequences, with around 28% appearing a single time and around 4.4% taken by the ten largest. The template consisted of bulk tumor genomic DNA, with 600 ng used per sample. Several biopsies per primary tumor were taken during surgery, spaced as far apart as possible. Curative operations were performed on patients who had untreated, newly diagnosed non-small cell lung cancer. Sequenced: lung tumor tissue. These receptors were taken from a man in his forties or fifties with non-small cell lung cancer.

About this clonotype itself: Being one base from a much bigger clone, this may be a read error. The J gene is TRBJ2-1, the V gene TRBV2; 9 bases align to TRBD2. V was pared by 7 bases and J by 9 bases, with 13 bases of the junction left unmatched. CDR3 length: 15 amino acids. The germline V gene encodes CDR1 SNHLY and CDR2 FYNNEI. The CDR3 loop is CASIGHSGSNVEQFF. In nucleotides, the CDR3 is TGTGCCAGCATTGGTCATAGCGGGAGTAACGTTGAGCAGTTCTTC.

This clonotype was found a few times. J is TRBJ2-7 and V is TRBV7-6, with 12 bases fitting TRBD2. Germline loops: CDR1 SGHVS, CDR2 FNYEAQ. V lost 5 bases to trimming and J lost 4 bases; unmatched junction nucleotides: 12. CDR3 length: 17 residues. CDR3 residues: CASSTRLAGVVRYEQYF. The DNA for the CDR3 is TGTGCCAGCAGCACCCGACTAGCGGGAGTTGTGAGATACGAGCAGTACTTC.

The table lists this clonotype with a few counts. The chain uses TRBV7-9 and TRBJ2-1; 9 bases agree with TRBD2. V trimming: 3 bases; J trimming: 3 bases; junction bases outside the gene matches: 3. Germline V lookup: CDR1 SEHNR, CDR2 FQNEAQ (reference sequence). This CDR3 is built from 15 residues. CDR3 residues: CASSFSGSIYNEQFF. The DNA for the CDR3 is TGTGCCAGCAGCTTTAGCGGGAGTATCTACAATGAGCAGTTCTTC. The variable domain in full, completed from reference TRBV7-9 and TRBJ2-1, reads DTGVSQNPRHKITKRGQNVTFRCDPISEHNRLYWYRQTLGQGPEFLTYFQNEAQLEKSRLLSDRFSAERPKGSFSTLEIQRTEQGDSAMYLCASSFSGSIYNEQFFGPGTRLTVL.